Each of the 3 T cell receptor beta chains below was sequenced from the same sample in a study of cytomegalovirus exposure and HLA in healthy donors. A multiplex PCR was run with 60 Vbeta primers and 13 Jbeta primers. TCRdb's copy holds only in-frame clones and misses some; the assay was immunoSEQ multiplex PCR. The sample carries over 150,000 clones, about 80% recorded once. The sample taken for sequencing was PBMCs. The source is a man under 40 in good health and CMV-seronegative.

The CDR3: CASSVLRAPFSYEQYF. The CDR3 DNA is TGTGCCAGCAGCGTCCTCAGGGCCCCCTTCTCCTACGAGCAGTACTTC. The chain uses TRBV13 and TRBJ2-7; D might be TRBD1 (5 bases). Trimming stripped 5 bases from V and 0 bases from J, with 17 bases between. The germline CDR1 and CDR2 sequences are PRHDT and FYEKMQ (reference sequence). The CDR3 spans 16 residues.

The V gene is TRBV6-5, the J gene TRBJ2-1, with 13 bases identical to TRBD2. Trimming removed 4 bases from V and 9 bases from J; junction bases left unmatched: 9. The CDR3 length is 16 residues. CDR1 and CDR2 from the germline V gene are MNHEY and SVGAGI. CDR3 amino acids: CASSSTTSGRSGEQFF. CDR3 nucleotides: TGTGCCAGCAGTTCTACGACTAGCGGGAGGTCAGGTGAGCAGTTCTTC.

This chain uses TRBV7-9 with TRBJ1-1; no clear D. The ends were cut back, 2 bases at V and 3 bases at J, with 4 bases in the middle. CDR3 length: 12 residues. CDR1 is SEHNR, CDR2 FQNEAQ, per germline (reference sequence). CDR3 in DNA: TGTGCCAGCAGCTTACGGGACACTGAAGCTTTCTTT. It specifies CASSLRDTEAFF. The full variable domain, in which reference TRBV7-9 and TRBJ1-1 provide the parts outside the CDR3, is DTGVSQNPRHKITKRGQNVTFRCDPISEHNRLYWYRQTLGQGPEFLTYFQNEAQLEKSRLLSDRFSAERPKGSFSTLEIQRTEQGDSAMYLCASSLRDTEAFFGQGTRLTVV.